These 27 T cell receptor beta chains share one sample of origin, sequenced in a study of T cell repertoires in cytomegalovirus infection. No antigen has been identified for these receptors. From the reads, TCRdb called clonotypes with MiXCR, one entry per CDR3 protein. The data hold hundreds of thousands of distinct CDR3 sequences, with about 33% observed a single time. The sequences come from cultured PBMCs, collected from culture after CMV antigen stimulation. The receptors were sampled from a human donor in good health (CMV status not recorded). Some clones in this sample may be carry-over from other donors' samples.

The CDR3 nucleotides read TGTGCCAGCAGTTTGTTGTGGGGTGAGCAGTTCTTC. It is translated as CASSLLWGEQFF. The V and J genes are TRBV12-3 or TRBV12-4 and TRBJ2-1, with D unresolved. V shed 3 bases and J shed 9 bases, with 9 bases lying between them. CDR3 size: 12 residues.

The chain combines TRBV12-3 or TRBV12-4 with TRBJ2-1; no clear D. The V gene lost 2 bases and the J gene lost 5 bases, with 7 bases spanning the gap. CDR3 length: 13 amino acids. The CDR3 loop is CASSLYSNNEQFF. The CDR3 DNA is TGTGCCAGCAGTTTATATTCCAACAATGAGCAGTTCTTC.

The rearrangement uses TRBV6-5 and TRBJ2-5; TRBD2 matches at 7 bases. Germline values: CDR1 MNHEY, CDR2 SVGAGI. With V trimmed by 4 bases and J by 5 bases, 10 bases remained unmatched. CDR3 length equals 15 residues. The CDR3 loop reads CASSLSSGPRETQYF. The CDR3 DNA reads as TGTGCCAGCAGTTTATCTAGCGGCCCTCGGGAGACCCAGTACTTC.

This clonotype was seen ten or more times. The chain recombines TRBV7-2 with TRBJ1-4, with a tentative D call TRBD1 (6 bases). V was clipped by 4 bases and J by 8 bases, with 11 bases between them. The germline V gene has CDR1 SGHTA and CDR2 FQGNSA. This CDR3 is 13 amino acids long. As DNA, the CDR3 is TGTGCCAGCAGCTCATCAGGGGAAGAAAAACTGTTTTTT. As protein: CASSSSGEEKLFF.

There are a few counts of this clonotype. The chain employs TRBV2 and TRBJ1-2; weak D call: TRBD1 (6 bases). CDR3 length: 14 amino acids. In germline, CDR1 is SNHLY, CDR2 FYNNEI. V lost 8 bases, J lost 6 bases, and 19 bases lay in between. The CDR3 bases are TGTGCCAGCGCTAGGACAGCCCCAGGCCATGGCTACACCTTC. Its protein is CASARTAPGHGYTF.

This rearrangement joins TRBV7-2 to TRBJ2-5; either TRBD1 or TRBD2 may fit D (5 bases each). The CDR3 covers 14 residues. Germline V gene sequence: CDR1 SGHTA, CDR2 FQGNSA. The V end lost 5 bases, the J end lost 5 bases, and 15 bases lay between the germline ends. The DNA of the CDR3 is TGTGCCAGCAGCGTGGGACCGTGGGGGGAGACCCAGTACTTC. Its translation: CASSVGPWGETQYF.

This clonotype was counted between two and nine times. The chain recombines TRBV4-1 with TRBJ2-3; 7 nucleotides match TRBD2. The CDR3 is 16 amino acids. The V gene's germline CDR1 is MGHRA and CDR2 YSYEKL. V lost 7 bases to trimming and J lost 4 bases; unmatched junction nucleotides: 14. CDR3 nucleotide sequence: TGCGCCAGCAATCCGGGACCTAGCGGAGCAGCAGATACGCAGTATTTT. It encodes CASNPGPSGAADTQYF.

The chain recombines TRBV18 with TRBJ2-1; possible D gene TRBD2, 6 bases. Germline CDR1 and CDR2: KGHSH and LQKENI. V gave up 0 bases and J gave up 5 bases, with 14 bases separating them. The CDR3 spans 16 residues. CDR3 sequence: CASSPPSLASNNEQFF. In nucleotides, the CDR3 is TGTGCCAGCTCACCACCGAGTCTAGCGAGCAACAATGAGCAGTTCTTC.

The rearrangement uses TRBV27 and TRBJ2-3; 8 bases agree with TRBD2. The CDR3 is made up of 17 amino acids. V trimming: 5 bases; J trimming: 3 bases; junction bases outside the gene matches: 13. Germline V gene lookup returns CDR1 MNHEY and CDR2 SMNVEV (reference sequence). The CDR3 reads CASSTTGGGPGTDTQYF. The CDR3, as DNA: TGTGCCAGCAGTACTACGGGCGGGGGGCCAGGGACAGATACGCAGTATTTT.

With regard to this clonotype: A read error may be the cause here, since a much bigger clone is one base away. V usage is TRBV7-2 and J usage is TRBJ1-2; 11 bases map to TRBD1. Germline trimming cut 3 bases from V and 3 bases from J; bases unmatched to any gene: 3. CDR1 and CDR2 from the germline V gene are SGHTA and FQGNSA. This CDR3 spans 15 amino acids. CDR3 protein: CASSFRDRGDYGYTF. CDR3 DNA sequence: TGTGCCAGCAGCTTCCGGGACAGGGGGGACTATGGCTACACCTTC. Full variable domain (remainder filled in from reference TRBV7-2 and TRBJ1-2): GAGVSQSPSNKVTEKGKDVELRCDPISGHTALYWYRQSLGQGLEFLIYFQGNSAPDKSGLPSDRFSAERTGGSVSTLTIQRTQQEDSAVYLCASSFRDRGDYGYTFGSGTRLTVV.

This chain joins TRBV7-2 and TRBJ2-5; D is possibly TRBD2 (6 bases). Germline lookup yields CDR1 SGHTA and CDR2 FQGNSA. V lost 5 bases, J lost 7 bases, and 17 bases lay in between. The CDR3 sequence is 14 residues long. As DNA, the CDR3 is TGTGCCAGCAGCCAGGCTAGCGAAGGGAGGACCCAGTACTTC. Translating gives CASSQASEGRTQYF.

The rearrangement uses TRBV9 and TRBJ2-4; TRBD2 might be the D (6 bases). The CDR3 contains 17 residues. V shed 2 bases and J shed 2 bases, with 17 bases lying between them. Germline assignment: CDR1 SGDLS and CDR2 YYNGEE. The CDR3 nucleotides are TGTGCCAGCAGCGTCGGACCAGAGCGGGCATCCAAAAACATTCAGTACTTC. It translates to CASSVGPERASKNIQYF.

The sample holds many counts of this clonotype. The chain links TRBV7-2 to TRBJ2-7; TRBD1 matches 9 bases. Trimming at V came to 4 bases and at J to 1 base, leaving 8 bases not matched to a gene. Germline lookup yields CDR1 SGHTA and CDR2 FQGNSA. This CDR3 region has 16 residues. This chain's CDR3 is CASSSRLDRGSYEQYF. The CDR3 nucleotides are TGTGCCAGCAGCTCGAGGTTGGACAGGGGTTCCTACGAGCAGTACTTC.

This clonotype was picked up a small number of times. The V call is TRBV7-6, the J call TRBJ2-1; 8 nucleotides align to TRBD2. The J segment lost 0 bases and the V segment lost 7 bases, leaving 11 bases of the junction unmatched. The CDR3 spans 17 residues. Germline CDR1 is SGHVS and CDR2 is FNYEAQ. The CDR3 sequence is CASKPGGGRPSYNEQFF. The CDR3, as DNA: TGTGCCAGCAAGCCCGGCGGCGGGAGGCCCTCCTACAATGAGCAGTTCTTC.

This clonotype has ten or more counts. The V gene is TRBV6-2 or TRBV6-3, the J gene TRBJ1-1; D possibly corresponds to TRBD1 (6 bases). Germline CDR1 and CDR2: MNHEY and SVGEGT. V dropped 1 base and J dropped 1 base, with 16 bases sitting between them. The length of the CDR3 is 17 residues. The CDR3 sequence: CASSYWGRGRPNTEAFF. The CDR3 DNA reads as TGTGCCAGCAGTTACTGGGGCAGGGGAAGACCGAACACTGAAGCTTTCTTT.

The chain links TRBV5-1 to TRBJ2-1, with a weak D call TRBD2 (5 bases). CDR3 length equals 14 residues. The V end lost 4 bases, the J end lost 8 bases, and 16 bases lay between the germline ends. Per the germline V gene, CDR1 is SGHRS and CDR2 is YFSETQ. CDR3 protein: CASSDGVGNDEQFF. CDR3 nucleotides: TGCGCCAGCAGCGACGGGGTGGGGAACGATGAGCAGTTCTTC.

The chain is built from TRBV6-2 or TRBV6-3 and TRBJ2-5, with D perhaps being TRBD1 or TRBD2 (5 bases each). CDR3 length equals 15 residues. V gave up 2 bases and J gave up 7 bases, with 17 bases separating them. CDR1 MNHEY and CDR2 SVGEGT come from the germline V gene. This CDR3 is CASSYPGATEGTQYF. CDR3 nucleotides: TGTGCCAGCAGTTACCCCGGGGCAACAGAGGGGACCCAGTACTTC.

V usage is TRBV28 and J usage is TRBJ2-4, with 7 positions matching TRBD1. V shed 7 bases, J shed 9 bases, and the junction held 9 bases outside the gene matches. Germline V gives CDR1 MDHEN, CDR2 SYDVKM. This CDR3 spans 13 amino acids. CDR3 protein: CASKGGREGIQYF. CDR3 coding DNA: TGTGCCAGCAAAGGGGGCAGGGAAGGCATTCAGTACTTC.

This clonotype was recorded many times. The rearrangement joins TRBV7-8 to TRBJ2-4; 8 bases fit TRBD2. This CDR3 comprises 16 residues. Germline trimming cut 5 bases from V and 0 bases from J; bases unmatched to any gene: 6. The germline V gene has CDR1 SGHVS and CDR2 FQNEAQ. DNA of the CDR3: TGTGCCAGCAGCACCGGACTAGCTGTAGCCAAAAACATTCAGTACTTC. This encodes CASSTGLAVAKNIQYF.

CDR3 sequence (DNA): TGTGCCAGCAGCTTAGCTGACTGGGACAGTTCAAATGAAAAACTGTTTTTT. Its translation: CASSLADWDSSNEKLFF. The chain links TRBV7-2 to TRBJ1-4; 7 bases fit TRBD1. V gave up 0 bases and J gave up 5 bases; unmatched junction bases: 9. This CDR3 comprises 17 residues. Looked up from germline, CDR1 is SGHTA and CDR2 is FQGNSA.

A few counts support this clonotype. The chain uses TRBV11-1 and TRBJ2-1; 8 nucleotides align to TRBD1. The germline V gene encodes CDR1 SGHAT and CDR2 FQDESV (reference sequence). J gave up 3 bases and V 3 bases, and 4 bases lay outside the gene matches. CDR3 length equals 15 residues. In nucleotides, the CDR3 is TGTGCCAGCAGCTTGGACAGGGCGGGCTACAATGAGCAGTTCTTC. Translating it yields CASSLDRAGYNEQFF.

This chain connects TRBV11-2 to TRBJ1-6; no clear D gene. The CDR3 length is 13 residues. Per germline, CDR1 SGHAT and CDR2 FQNNGV. V was pared by 2 bases and J by 8 bases, with 7 bases between. The CDR3 DNA reads as TGTGCCAGCAGCTTATCGTTGGATTCACCCCTCCACTTT. This encodes CASSLSLDSPLHF.

This clonotype was detected a few times. J is TRBJ2-6 and V is TRBV7-6; D might be TRBD1 (6 bases). Germline-derived CDR1 and CDR2 are SGHVS and FNYEAQ. This CDR3 has 17 residues. Trimming left V 5 bases short and J 1 base short, with 15 bases between. Written as DNA, the CDR3 is TGTGCCAGCAGCGTATCAGGGGCCCGATCTGGGGCCAACGTCCTGACTTTC. Its translation is CASSVSGARSGANVLTF.

The V and J genes are TRBV20-1 and TRBJ2-2; 9 bases are a match to TRBD1. The junction had 5 bases not matched to a gene; V was cut back by 5 bases and J by 4 bases. Germline CDR1 DFQATT, CDR2 SNEGSKA (reference sequence). CDR3 length: 14 residues. For the CDR3, the DNA is TGCAGTGCTGTACGACAGGGGGGCACCGGGGAGCTGTTTTTT. Translated, it gives CSAVRQGGTGELFF.

The chain carries TRBV2 and TRBJ2-7, with TRBD2 matching 11 bases. Germline CDR1 reads SNHLY; CDR2 reads FYNNEI. The CDR3 has 15 residues. V lost 7 bases, J lost 1 base, and 6 bases stayed unmatched. CDR3 sequence: CASTPGLAGSYEQYF. In DNA, the CDR3 is TGTGCCAGCACCCCTGGACTAGCGGGTTCCTACGAGCAGTACTTC.

This clonotype was counted only a few times. The V call is TRBV19, the J call TRBJ1-5; D remains ambiguous. Looked up from germline, CDR1 is LNHDA and CDR2 is SQIVND (reference sequence). Trimming shortened V by 0 bases and J by 5 bases, and 17 bases separated the two germline ends. The CDR3 has 17 residues. The CDR3 here is CASSIDAAQAGYQPQHF. In DNA, the CDR3 is TGTGCCAGTAGTATAGACGCCGCCCAAGCGGGCTATCAGCCCCAGCATTTT.

This clonotype was picked up many times. The junction and the germline gene differ at one end; a read error may be behind it. The J gene is TRBJ2-1, the V gene TRBV7-2, with TRBD2 identical over 8 bases. The CDR3 length is 14 residues. Germline loops: CDR1 SGHTA, CDR2 FQGNSA. The CDR3 DNA follows: TGTGCCAGCAGCCTAAGAAGCGGGAGCAATAAGCAGTTCTTC. Translated, it gives CASSLRSGSNKQFF.